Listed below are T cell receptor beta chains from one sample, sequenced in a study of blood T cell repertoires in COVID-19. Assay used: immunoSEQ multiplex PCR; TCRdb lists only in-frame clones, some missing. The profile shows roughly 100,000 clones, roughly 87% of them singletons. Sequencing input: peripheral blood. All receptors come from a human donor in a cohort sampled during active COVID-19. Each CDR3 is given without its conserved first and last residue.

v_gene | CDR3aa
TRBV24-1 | ATQDQGNTRDQPQH
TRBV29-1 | SVERGIYNEQF
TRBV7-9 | ASSPQQPTSGNTIY
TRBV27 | ASSHRGADSPLH
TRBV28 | ASSFRPFASGGAYNEQF
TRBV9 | ASSVVAGSGEQY
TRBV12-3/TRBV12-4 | ASSPDGGTQY
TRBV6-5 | ASSRTGPNTGELF
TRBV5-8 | ASQGQMNTEAF
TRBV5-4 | ASSRTSYEQY
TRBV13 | ASSLGLGGGALYNEQF
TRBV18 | ASSPSTGAGYEQY
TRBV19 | ASSRATADSGNTIY
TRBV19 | ASSILQGSGTEAF
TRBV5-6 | ASSLSTYEQY
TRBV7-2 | ASSLPRWFGNTIY
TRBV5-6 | ASSRRGQSYEQY
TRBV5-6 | ASSMSGTGPKETQY
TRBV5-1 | ASSLLGTDSSPLH
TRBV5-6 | ASSLGDQPQH
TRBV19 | ASSIEGQGATNEQF
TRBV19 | ASSMGGRGDTEAF
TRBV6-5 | ASSDPGTSTDEQF
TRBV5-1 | ASSLALAGADTQY
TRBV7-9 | ASSLGGGFGYGYT
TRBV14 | ASSYRLAGGTDTQY
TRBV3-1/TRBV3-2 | ASSQGGADRGQYTQY
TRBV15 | ATSRVLGQGAWEQF
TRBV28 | ASRARGFSYEQY
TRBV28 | ASSFVGQTDNSPLH
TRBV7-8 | ASSPDTGGETQY
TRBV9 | ASSSGGGPASSYNSPLH
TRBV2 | AWNRGGADTQY
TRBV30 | AYTRGLEAF
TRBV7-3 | ASSSGQGLYTGELF
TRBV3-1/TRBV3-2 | ASSQDPAGEEQF
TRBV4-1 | ASSPDRGGYGYT
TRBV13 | ASSPGQGKTDTQY
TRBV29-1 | SVEDHQGGPSGGANVLT
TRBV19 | ASSRLAGPRETQY
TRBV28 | ASSFPADKGRDEQF
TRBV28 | ASSLFGEPQH
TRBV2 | ASGDRGPISNQPQH
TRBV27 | ASSLSRGVGHEQY
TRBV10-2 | ASSLIAGSTDTQY